The 9 T cell receptor beta chains in this list originate from one sample, sequenced in a study of T cell responses to AZD1222 COVID-19 vaccine. The assay was immunoSEQ multiplex PCR, and TCRdb's table has in-frame clones only and misses some. The sample includes over 100,000 clones, roughly 88% of them seen just once. Material: peripheral blood, obtained on day 0 of AZD1222 vaccination. These receptors came from an adult in good health.

The chain employs TRBV14 and TRBJ1-2; 7 bases are shared with TRBD1. The length of the CDR3 is 13 residues. From germline, CDR1 is SGHDN and CDR2 FVKESK. Losses at the gene ends were 4 bases for V and 4 bases for J; bases not matched to a gene: 3. CDR3 in amino acids: CASSLDRLYGYTF. Written as DNA, the CDR3 is TGTGCCAGCAGCCTGGACAGGCTCTATGGCTACACCTTC.

This clone has a single count. The genes are TRBV5-1 and TRBJ2-7; the D gene is possibly TRBD2 (6 bases). Trimming took off 3 bases at V and 3 bases at J, with 22 bases between the two ends. There are 17 residues in the CDR3. Germline V gives CDR1 SGHRS, CDR2 YFSETQ. The CDR3 DNA is TGCGCCAGCAGCTCACAGTCCTCCGGGACTGCTTTCTACGAGCAGTACTTC. This codes for CASSSQSSGTAFYEQYF.

Only one count was recorded for this clone. The gene calls are TRBV28 and TRBJ1-4; the D gene is possibly TRBD1 (6 bases). There are 15 residues in the CDR3. Germline V gives CDR1 MDHEN, CDR2 SYDVKM. Trimming took off 7 bases at V and 5 bases at J, with 17 bases between the two ends. CDR3 coding DNA: TGTGCCAGCACCCCCGGGGGCCCAGAAAATGAAAAACTGTTTTTT. It codes for CASTPGGPENEKLFF.

In its sample, this clone was seen a few times. The chain links TRBV2 to TRBJ1-5; possibly TRBD1 for D (6 bases). Germline loops: CDR1 SNHLY, CDR2 FYNNEI. The CDR3 covers 18 residues. V dropped 3 bases and J dropped 0 bases, with 18 bases sitting between them. Here the CDR3 reads CASSDPGARDYSNQPQHF. In DNA, the CDR3 is TGTGCCAGCAGTGATCCGGGGGCCCGGGATTATAGCAATCAGCCCCAGCATTTT.

For the CDR3, the DNA is TGCGCCAGCAGCCAAGGGGGCAATGAGCAGTTCTTC. It codes for CASSQGGNEQFF. This rearrangement joins TRBV4-1 to TRBJ2-1, with unresolved D. Germline CDR1 MGHRA, CDR2 YSYEKL. Trimming took off 1 base at V and 6 bases at J, with 4 bases between the two ends. The CDR3 is made up of 12 amino acids.

The chain joins TRBV7-3 to TRBJ2-6; D tentatively fits TRBD1 or TRBD2 (5 bases each). Trimming took off 1 base at V and 0 bases at J, with 7 bases between the two ends. The CDR3 has 16 amino acids. Germline lookup yields CDR1 SGHTA and CDR2 FQGTGA. CDR3 sequence reads: CASSLRGRSGANVLTF. The CDR3 DNA reads TGTGCCAGCAGCTTAAGGGGACGCTCTGGGGCCAACGTCCTGACTTTC.

V and J are TRBV27 and TRBJ1-6, with 8 bases lining up with TRBD1. The CDR3 spans 15 residues. Germline V gene sequence: CDR1 MNHEY, CDR2 SMNVEV (reference sequence). Losses at the gene ends were 4 bases for V and 8 bases for J; bases not matched to a gene: 7. The DNA for the CDR3 is TGTGCCAGCAGTTGGACAGGGACAATGGATTCACCCCTCCACTTT. As protein: CASSWTGTMDSPLHF.

The CDR3 is CASSYRDSSYEQYV. The DNA for the CDR3 is TGTGCCAGCAGTTACCGGGACTCCAGCTACGAGCAGTACGTC. The chain links TRBV2 to TRBJ2-7, with TRBD2 as a possible D gene (6 bases). The germline V gene encodes CDR1 SNHLY and CDR2 FYNNEI. Trimming took off 5 bases at V and 3 bases at J, with 14 bases between the two ends. This CDR3 has 14 residues.

In this sample, this clone turned up a few times. The V and J genes are TRBV25-1 and TRBJ1-5; weak D call: TRBD1 (5 bases). Germline V lookup: CDR1 MGHDK, CDR2 SYGVNS. CDR3 length: 18 amino acids. Trimming took 4 bases from V and 4 from J, leaving 23 bases between them. The CDR3 DNA reads as TGTGCCAGCAGTGGGGAGGGGTCGACAGAGATGCAGAATCAGCCCCAGCATTTT. It specifies CASSGEGSTEMQNQPQHF.